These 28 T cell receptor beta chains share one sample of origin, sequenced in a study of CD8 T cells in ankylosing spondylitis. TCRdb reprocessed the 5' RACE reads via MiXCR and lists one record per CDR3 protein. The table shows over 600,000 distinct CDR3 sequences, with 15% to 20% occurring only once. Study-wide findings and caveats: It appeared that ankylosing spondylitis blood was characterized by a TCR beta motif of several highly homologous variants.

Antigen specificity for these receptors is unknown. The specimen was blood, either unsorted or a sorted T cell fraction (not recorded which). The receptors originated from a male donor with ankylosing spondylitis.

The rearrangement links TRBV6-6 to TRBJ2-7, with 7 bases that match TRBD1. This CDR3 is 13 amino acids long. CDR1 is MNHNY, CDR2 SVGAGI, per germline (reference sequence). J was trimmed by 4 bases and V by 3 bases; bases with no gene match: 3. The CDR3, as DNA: TGTGCCAGCAGTTATCTGGGACAGTACGAGCAGTACTTC. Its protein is CASSYLGQYEQYF.

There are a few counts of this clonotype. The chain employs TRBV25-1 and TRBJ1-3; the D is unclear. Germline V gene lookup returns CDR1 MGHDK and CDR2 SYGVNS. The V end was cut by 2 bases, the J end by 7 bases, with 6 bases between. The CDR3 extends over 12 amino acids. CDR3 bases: TGTGCCAGCAGTGAAGGGAGGAACACCATATATTTT. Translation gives CASSEGRNTIYF.

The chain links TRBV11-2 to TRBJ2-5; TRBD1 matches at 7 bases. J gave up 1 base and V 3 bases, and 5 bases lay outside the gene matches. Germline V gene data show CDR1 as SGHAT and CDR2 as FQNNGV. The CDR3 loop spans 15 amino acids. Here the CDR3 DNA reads TGTGCCAGCAGCTTTCAGGGACAGACCCAAGAGACCCAGTACTTC. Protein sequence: CASSFQGQTQETQYF.

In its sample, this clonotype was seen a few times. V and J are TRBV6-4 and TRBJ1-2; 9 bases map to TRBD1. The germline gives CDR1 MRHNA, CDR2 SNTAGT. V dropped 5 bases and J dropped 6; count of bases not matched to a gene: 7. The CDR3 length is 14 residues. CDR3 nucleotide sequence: TGTGCCAGCAGTCAAACAGGGGGCGCAGATGGCTACACCTTC. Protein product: CASSQTGGADGYTF.

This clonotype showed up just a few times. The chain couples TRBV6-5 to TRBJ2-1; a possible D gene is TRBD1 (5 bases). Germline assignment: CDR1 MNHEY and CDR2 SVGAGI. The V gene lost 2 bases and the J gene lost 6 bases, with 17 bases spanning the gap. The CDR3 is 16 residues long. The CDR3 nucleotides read TGTGCCAGCAGTTACCTCAGGGTCCAGGTCGGCAATGAGCAGTTCTTC. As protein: CASSYLRVQVGNEQFF.

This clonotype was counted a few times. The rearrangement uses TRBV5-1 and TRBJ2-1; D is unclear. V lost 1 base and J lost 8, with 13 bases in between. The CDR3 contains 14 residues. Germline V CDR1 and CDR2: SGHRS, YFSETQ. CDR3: CASSLTFESDEQFF. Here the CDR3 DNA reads TGCGCCAGCAGCTTGACCTTCGAAAGCGATGAGCAGTTCTTC.

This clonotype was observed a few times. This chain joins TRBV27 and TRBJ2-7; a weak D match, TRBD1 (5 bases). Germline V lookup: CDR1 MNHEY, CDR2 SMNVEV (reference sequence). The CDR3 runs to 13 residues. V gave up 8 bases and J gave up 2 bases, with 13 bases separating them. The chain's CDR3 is CASVDRSTYEQYF. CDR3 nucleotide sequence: TGTGCCAGCGTAGACAGAAGTACCTACGAGCAGTACTTC.

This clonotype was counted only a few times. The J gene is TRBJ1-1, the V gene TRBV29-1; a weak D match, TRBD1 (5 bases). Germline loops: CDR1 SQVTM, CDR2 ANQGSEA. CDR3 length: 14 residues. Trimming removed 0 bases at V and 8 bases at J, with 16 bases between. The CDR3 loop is CSVEDGGMESEAFF. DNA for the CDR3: TGCAGCGTTGAAGACGGGGGTATGGAGTCAGAAGCTTTCTTT.

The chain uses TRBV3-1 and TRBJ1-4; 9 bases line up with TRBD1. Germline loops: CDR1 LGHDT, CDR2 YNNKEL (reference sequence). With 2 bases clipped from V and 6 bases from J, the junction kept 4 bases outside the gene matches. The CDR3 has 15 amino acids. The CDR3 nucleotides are TGTGCCAGCAGCCAATCCGGGACAGGGTATGAAAAACTGTTTTTT. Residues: CASSQSGTGYEKLFF. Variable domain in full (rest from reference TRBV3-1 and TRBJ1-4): DTAVSQTPKYLVTQMGNDKSIKCEQNLGHDTMYWYKQDSKKFLKIMFSYNNKELIINETVPNRFSPKSPDKAHLNLHINSLELGDSAVYFCASSQSGTGYEKLFFGSGTQLSVL.

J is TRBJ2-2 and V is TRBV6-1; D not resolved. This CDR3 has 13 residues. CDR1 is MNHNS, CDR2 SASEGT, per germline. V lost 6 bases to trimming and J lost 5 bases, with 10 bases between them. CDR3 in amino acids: CASSPGPTGELFF. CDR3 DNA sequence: TGTGCCAGCAGCCCCGGGCCAACCGGGGAGCTGTTTTTT.

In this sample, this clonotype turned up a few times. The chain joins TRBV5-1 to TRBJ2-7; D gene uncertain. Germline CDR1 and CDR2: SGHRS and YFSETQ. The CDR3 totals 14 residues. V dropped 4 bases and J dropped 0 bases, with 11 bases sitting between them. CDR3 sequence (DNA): TGCGCCAGCAGCGTACAGTCGAGCTCCTACGAGCAGTACTTC. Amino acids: CASSVQSSSYEQYF.

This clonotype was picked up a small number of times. CDR3: CASSHGGGEEQYF. The CDR3, as DNA: TGCGCCAGCAGCCACGGAGGGGGGGAAGAGCAGTACTTC. V and J are TRBV5-1 and TRBJ2-7; a possible D gene is TRBD2 (7 bases). Per the germline V gene, CDR1 is SGHRS and CDR2 is YFSETQ. The CDR3 loop spans 13 amino acids. With 4 bases removed from V and 7 bases from J, the gap between germline ends came to 15 bases.

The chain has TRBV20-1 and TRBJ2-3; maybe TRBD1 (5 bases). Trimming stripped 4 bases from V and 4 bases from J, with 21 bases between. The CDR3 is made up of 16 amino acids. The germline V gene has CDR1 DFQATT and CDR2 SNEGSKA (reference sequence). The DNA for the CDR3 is TGCAGTGCTAACGACCCCGACAGTTTCGACCCAGATACGCAGTATTTT. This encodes CSANDPDSFDPDTQYF.

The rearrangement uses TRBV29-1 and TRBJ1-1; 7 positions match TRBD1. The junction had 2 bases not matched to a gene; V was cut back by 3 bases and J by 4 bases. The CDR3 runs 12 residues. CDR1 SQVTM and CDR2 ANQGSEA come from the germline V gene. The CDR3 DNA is TGCAGCGTTGAGAGGGGGCTCACTGAAGCTTTCTTT. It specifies CSVERGLTEAFF. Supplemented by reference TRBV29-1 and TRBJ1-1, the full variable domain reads SAVISQKPSRDICQRGTSLTIQCQVDSQVTMMFWYRQQPGQSLTLIATANQGSEATYESGFVIDKFPISRPNLTFSTLTVSNMSPEDSSIYLCSVERGLTEAFFGQGTRLTVV.

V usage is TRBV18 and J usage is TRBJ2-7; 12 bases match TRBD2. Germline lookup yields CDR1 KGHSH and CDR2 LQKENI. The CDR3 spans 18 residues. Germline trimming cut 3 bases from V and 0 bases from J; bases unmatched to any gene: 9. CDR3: CASSPETSGGASSYEQYF. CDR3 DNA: TGTGCCAGCTCACCGGAGACTAGCGGGGGCGCAAGCTCCTACGAGCAGTACTTC.

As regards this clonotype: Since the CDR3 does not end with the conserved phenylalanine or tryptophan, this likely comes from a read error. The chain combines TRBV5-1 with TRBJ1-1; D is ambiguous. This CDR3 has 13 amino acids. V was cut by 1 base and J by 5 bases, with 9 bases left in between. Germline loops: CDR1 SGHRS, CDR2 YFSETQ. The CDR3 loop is CASSLSPGTEAFL. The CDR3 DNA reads TGCGCCAGCAGCTTGTCCCCGGGAACTGAAGCTTTCCTT.

CDR3 nucleotide sequence: TGTGCCAGCAGCTTAGGGGGTGGTAGCGCCCCCGGGGAGCTGTTTTTT. Its protein is CASSLGGGSAPGELFF. The V call is TRBV11-2, the J call TRBJ2-2; weak D call: TRBD2 (5 bases). Between the trimmed V and J ends, which lost 1 base and 6 bases, there was a span of 15 bases. This CDR3 has 16 amino acids. Germline assignment: CDR1 SGHAT and CDR2 FQNNGV.

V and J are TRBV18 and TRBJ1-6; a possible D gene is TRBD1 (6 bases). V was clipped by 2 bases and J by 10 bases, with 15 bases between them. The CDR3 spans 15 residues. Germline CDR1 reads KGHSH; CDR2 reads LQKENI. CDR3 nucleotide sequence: TGTGCCAGCTCACCAGCGTCGGGGGCGGGATCACCCCTCCACTTT. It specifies CASSPASGAGSPLHF.

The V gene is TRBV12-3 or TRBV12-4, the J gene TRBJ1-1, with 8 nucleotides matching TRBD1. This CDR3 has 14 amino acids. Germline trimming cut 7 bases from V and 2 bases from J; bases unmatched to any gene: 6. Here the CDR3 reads CASNEDRANTEAFF. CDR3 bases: TGTGCCAGCAACGAGGACAGGGCCAACACTGAAGCTTTCTTT.

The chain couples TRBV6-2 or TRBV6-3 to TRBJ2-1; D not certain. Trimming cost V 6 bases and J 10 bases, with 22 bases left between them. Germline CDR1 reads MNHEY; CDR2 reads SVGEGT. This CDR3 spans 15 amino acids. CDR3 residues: CASRSSGRALEEQFF. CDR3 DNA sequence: TGTGCCAGCAGATCCTCGGGCCGAGCCCTCGAGGAGCAGTTCTTC.

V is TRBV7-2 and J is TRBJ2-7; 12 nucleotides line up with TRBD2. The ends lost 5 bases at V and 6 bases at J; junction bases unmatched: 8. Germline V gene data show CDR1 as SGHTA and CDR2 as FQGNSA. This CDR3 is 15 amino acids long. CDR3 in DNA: TGTGCCAGCAGCCAAAGACTAGCGGGAGCTCTCGAGCAGTACTTC. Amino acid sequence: CASSQRLAGALEQYF. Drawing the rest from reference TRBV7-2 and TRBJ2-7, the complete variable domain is GAGVSQSPSNKVTEKGKDVELRCDPISGHTALYWYRQSLGQGLEFLIYFQGNSAPDKSGLPSDRFSAERTGGSVSTLTIQRTQQEDSAVYLCASSQRLAGALEQYFGPGTRLTVT.

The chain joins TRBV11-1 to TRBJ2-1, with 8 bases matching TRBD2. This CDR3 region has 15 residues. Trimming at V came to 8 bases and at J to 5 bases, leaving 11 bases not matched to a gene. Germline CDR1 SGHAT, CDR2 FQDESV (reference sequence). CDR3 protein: CASSRGGEKNNEQFF. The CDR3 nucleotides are TGTGCCAGCTCCCGGGGGGGGGAGAAGAACAATGAGCAGTTCTTC.

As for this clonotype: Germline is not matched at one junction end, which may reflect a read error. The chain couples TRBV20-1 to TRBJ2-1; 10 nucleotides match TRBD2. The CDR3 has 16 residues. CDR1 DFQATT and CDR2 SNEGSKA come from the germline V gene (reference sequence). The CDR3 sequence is CCARDAGLANYNEQFF. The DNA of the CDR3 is TGCTGTGCTAGAGACGCGGGACTAGCGAATTACAATGAGCAGTTCTTC.

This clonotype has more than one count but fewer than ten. The CDR3 loop is CSASPGGRYEQYF. The DNA for the CDR3 is TGCAGTGCTTCACCAGGGGGCAGGTACGAGCAGTACTTC. The rearrangement uses TRBV20-1 and TRBJ2-7; 8 bases align to TRBD1. The germline V gene encodes CDR1 DFQATT and CDR2 SNEGSKA (reference sequence). V shed 5 bases and J 4 bases; nucleotides not matched to a gene: 7. The CDR3 sequence is 13 residues long.

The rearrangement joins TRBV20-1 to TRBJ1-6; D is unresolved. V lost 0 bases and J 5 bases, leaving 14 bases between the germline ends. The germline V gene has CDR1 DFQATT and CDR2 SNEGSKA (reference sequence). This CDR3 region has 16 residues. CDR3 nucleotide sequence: TGCAGTGCTAGAGATCTCACGGCGGGCAATAATTCACCCCTCCACTTT. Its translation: CSARDLTAGNNSPLHF.

CDR3 residues: CASSRGTRGYEQYF. CDR3 DNA: TGTGCCAGCAGTAGAGGGACCCGAGGCTACGAGCAGTACTTC. The chain uses TRBV12-3 or TRBV12-4 and TRBJ2-7; D is perhaps TRBD1 or TRBD2 (5 bases each). CDR3 size: 14 residues. V shed 5 bases and J shed 3 bases, with 14 bases lying between them.

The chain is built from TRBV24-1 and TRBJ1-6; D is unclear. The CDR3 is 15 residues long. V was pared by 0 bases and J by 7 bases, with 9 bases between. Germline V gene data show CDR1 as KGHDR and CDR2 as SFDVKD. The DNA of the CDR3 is TGTGCCACCAGTGATTTGTCGCCCGGGAATTCACCCCTCCACTTT. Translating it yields CATSDLSPGNSPLHF.

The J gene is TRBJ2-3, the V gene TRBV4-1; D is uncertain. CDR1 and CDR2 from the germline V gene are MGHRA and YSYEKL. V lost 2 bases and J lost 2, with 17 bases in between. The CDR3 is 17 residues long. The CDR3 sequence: CASSQHFRLFYTDTQYF. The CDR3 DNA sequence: TGCGCCAGCAGCCAACACTTCAGGTTGTTCTACACAGATACGCAGTATTTT.